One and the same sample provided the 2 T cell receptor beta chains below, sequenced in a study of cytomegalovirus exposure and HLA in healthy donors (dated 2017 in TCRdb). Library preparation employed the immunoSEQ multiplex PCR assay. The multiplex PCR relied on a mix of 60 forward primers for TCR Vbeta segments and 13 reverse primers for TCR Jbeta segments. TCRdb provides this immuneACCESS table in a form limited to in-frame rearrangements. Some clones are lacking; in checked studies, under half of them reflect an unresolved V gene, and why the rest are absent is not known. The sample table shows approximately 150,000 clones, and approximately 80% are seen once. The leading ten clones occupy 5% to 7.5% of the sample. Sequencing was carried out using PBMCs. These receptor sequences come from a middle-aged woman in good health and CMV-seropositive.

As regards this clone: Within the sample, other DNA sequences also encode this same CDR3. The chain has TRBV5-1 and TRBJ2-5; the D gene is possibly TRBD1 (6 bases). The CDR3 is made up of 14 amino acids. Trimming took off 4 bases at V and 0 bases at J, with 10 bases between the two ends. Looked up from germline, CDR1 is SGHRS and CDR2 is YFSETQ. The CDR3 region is CASSTQGYQETQYF. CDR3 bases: TGCGCCAGCAGCACACAGGGCTACCAAGAGACCCAGTACTTC.

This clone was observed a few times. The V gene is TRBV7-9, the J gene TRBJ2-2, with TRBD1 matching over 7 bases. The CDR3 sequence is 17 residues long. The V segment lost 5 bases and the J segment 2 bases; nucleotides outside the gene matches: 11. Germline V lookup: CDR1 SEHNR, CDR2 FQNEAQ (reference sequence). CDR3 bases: TGTGCCAGCAGCCCAAAACTCGGGACAGAAAACACCGGGGAGCTGTTTTTT. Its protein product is CASSPKLGTENTGELFF.